The next 7 T cell receptor beta chains were all read from a single sample in a study of blood T cell repertoires in COVID-19. Method: immunoSEQ multiplex PCR; TCRdb's copy keeps in-frame clones and lacks some. Of fewer than 95,000 clones in the sample, about 86% were seen once. Sequencing input: peripheral blood. Receptors originate from a woman of 80 years or more with acute or convalescent COVID-19.

Regarding this clone: One junction end disagrees with the germline gene, perhaps due to a read error. The chain joins TRBV6-6 to TRBJ1-4; TRBD1 agrees at 8 bases. Germline V lookup: CDR1 MNHNY, CDR2 SVGAGI (reference sequence). The CDR3 length is 15 residues. The CDR3 loop is CASRSPGQGNEKLFF. The CDR3 coding sequence is TGTGCCAGCAGATCTCCCGGACAGGGAAATGAGAAACTGTTTTTT.

V is TRBV9 and J is TRBJ2-2, with 7 bases aligning to TRBD2. Unmatched junction bases numbered 8, after V lost 3 bases and J lost 6 bases. Germline V gives CDR1 SGDLS, CDR2 YYNGEE. The CDR3 spans 15 residues. The CDR3 here is CASSDGAGRAGELFF. The CDR3 bases are TGTGCCAGCAGCGACGGGGCAGGGAGGGCCGGGGAGCTGTTTTTT.

This rearrangement joins TRBV29-1 to TRBJ2-7; 9 bases agree with TRBD1. The CDR3 spans 13 residues. Losses at the gene ends were 6 bases for V and 7 bases for J; bases not matched to a gene: 10. Per the germline V gene, CDR1 is SQVTM and CDR2 is ANQGSEA. The CDR3 DNA follows: TGCAGCGTCGGAGGGACAGGGCAAAGGGAGCAGTACTTC. As protein: CSVGGTGQREQYF.

This clone was seen a few times. The chain employs TRBV7-2 and TRBJ1-1; TRBD1 aligns across 7 bases. This CDR3 contains 14 residues. V shed 0 bases, J shed 6 bases, and the junction held 4 bases outside the gene matches. CDR1 SGHTA and CDR2 FQGNSA come from the germline V gene. CDR3: CASSLAEGQSEAFF. CDR3 sequence (DNA): TGTGCCAGCAGCTTAGCTGAGGGACAGTCTGAAGCTTTCTTT.

The chain recombines TRBV19 with TRBJ2-3; TRBD2 is a possible D gene (6 bases). CDR3 length: 18 residues. Between the trimmed V and J ends, which lost 6 bases and 2 bases, there was a span of 24 bases. Germline CDR1 is LNHDA and CDR2 is SQIVND (reference sequence). Here the CDR3 reads CASSKYGGTGELTDTQYF. As DNA, the CDR3 is TGTGCCAGTAGCAAATATGGGGGAACGGGGGAACTCACAGATACGCAGTATTTT. The whole variable domain, remainder taken from reference TRBV19 and TRBJ2-3, is DGGITQSPKYLFRKEGQNVTLSCEQNLNHDAMYWYRQDPGQGLRLIYYSQIVNDFQKGDIAEGYSVSREKKESFPLTVTSAQKNPTAFYLCASSKYGGTGELTDTQYFGPGTRLTVL.

The gene calls are TRBV23-1 and TRBJ2-1; 9 bases align to TRBD2. Being an ORF, TRBV23-1 has a function that is uncertain. Trimming removed 2 bases from V and 8 bases from J; junction bases left unmatched: 25. The CDR3 totals 21 residues. The CDR3 here is CASSQTLLVALRREGPHEQFF. The CDR3 coding sequence is TGCGCCAGCAGTCAAACCCTCTTAGTGGCCTTAAGGCGGGAGGGCCCTCATGAGCAGTTCTTC.

CDR3 nucleotide sequence: TGTGCCAGCAGGACAGGGTCGGGCTATGGCTACACCTTC. Translated: CASRTGSGYGYTF. The V call is TRBV27, the J call TRBJ1-2, with TRBD1 matching 7 bases. V lost 6 bases and J lost 4; bases outside the gene matches: 5. Germline loops: CDR1 MNHEY, CDR2 SMNVEV (reference sequence). The CDR3 is made up of 13 amino acids.